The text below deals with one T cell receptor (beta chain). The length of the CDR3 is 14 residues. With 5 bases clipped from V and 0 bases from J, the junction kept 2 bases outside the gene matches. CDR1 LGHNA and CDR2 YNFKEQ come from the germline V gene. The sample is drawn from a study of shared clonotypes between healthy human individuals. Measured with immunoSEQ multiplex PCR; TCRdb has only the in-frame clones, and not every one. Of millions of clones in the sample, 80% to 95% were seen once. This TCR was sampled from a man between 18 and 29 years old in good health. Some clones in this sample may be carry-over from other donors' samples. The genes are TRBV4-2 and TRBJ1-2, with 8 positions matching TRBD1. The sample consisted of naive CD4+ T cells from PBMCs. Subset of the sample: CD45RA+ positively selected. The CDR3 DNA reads TGTGCCAGCAGCGTACAGGGGGCTAACTATGGCTACACCTTC. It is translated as CASSVQGANYGYTF.